The clone carrying this T cell receptor beta chain came up a few times. The antigen remains undetermined. PCR replicates performed on unsorted PBMC used roughly 300 ng DNA, 29,000 or so T cell genomes. Only in-frame clones appear in the TCRdb table, and some are missing; sequencing was by immunoSEQ multiplex PCR. The data contain 450,000 to 500,000 clones, 60% to 85% of them singletons. The CDR3 spans 18 residues. Germline CDR1 and CDR2: KGHSH and LQKENI. After removal of 3 bases from V and 4 bases from J, the junction contained 13 bases not matched to a gene. In unsorted samples, genomic DNA was obtained using 80 million to 90 million PBMCs. This sample was taken from a study of shared clonotypes between healthy human individuals. Whole-study findings and limits: The donor pool, a small one, limited the genetic and exposure-history diversity represented.

The chain combines TRBV18 with TRBJ1-4, with 8 positions matching TRBD1. This sequence was found in a woman aged 35 to 49 in good health. Some clones in this sample may be carry-over from other donors' samples. Specimen: PBMCs. CDR3 sequence reads: CASSPLTGARINNEKLFF. CDR3 DNA sequence: TGTGCCAGCTCACCCCTGACAGGGGCCAGAATTAATAATGAAAAACTGTTTTTT. Combining the CDR3 with reference TRBV18 and TRBJ1-4 gives the whole variable domain NAGVMQNPRHLVRRRGQEARLRCSPMKGHSHVYWYRQLPEEGLKFMVYLQKENIIDESGMPKERFSAEFPKEGPSILRIQQVVRGDSAAYFCASSPLTGARINNEKLFFGSGTQLSVL.